What follows are 10 T cell receptor beta chains derived from one specimen sequenced in a study of T cells in Graves' hyperthyroidism and ophthalmopathy (dated 2019 in TCRdb). Library preparation employed multiplex PCR. Reads for this sample came from an Illumina HiSeq 2000. TCR beta CDR3 regions were amplified from RNA transcripts. The first round of RT-PCR for the TCR CDR3 was performed with the HTBI primer set and the Qiagen OneStep RT-PCR kit. TCRdb applied fastp at Q25 and MiXCR to the public reads, then kept only in-frame beta chains. All rows with the same CDR3 protein become a single entry with the most common DNA and genes. The sample yields 500,000 to 650,000 distinct CDR3 sequences; 40% to 50% were counted once. The ten largest make up about 45% of the sample. Sequenced sample: peripheral blood or thyroid tissue (not recorded which). These receptor sequences come from an adult woman with Graves' disease, either hyperthyroidism or ophthalmopathy (not recorded which).

This chain uses TRBV7-9 with TRBJ1-2; perhaps TRBD1 as D (5 bases). Germline V lookup: CDR1 SEHNR, CDR2 FQNEAQ (reference sequence). V was shortened by 5 bases and J by 0 bases, with 34 bases between the two germline ends. The CDR3 sequence is 22 residues long. The chain's CDR3 is CASSQEGDSGLRRPYPNYGYTF. The CDR3 coding sequence is TGTGCCAGCAGCCAAGAAGGGGACTCAGGGCTCAGGCGACCGTACCCTAACTATGGCTACACCTTC. Combining the CDR3 with reference TRBV7-9 and TRBJ1-2 gives the whole variable domain DTGVSQNPRHKITKRGQNVTFRCDPISEHNRLYWYRQTLGQGPEFLTYFQNEAQLEKSRLLSDRFSAERPKGSFSTLEIQRTEQGDSAMYLCASSQEGDSGLRRPYPNYGYTFGSGTRLTVV.

About this clonotype: The junction does not match germline at one end; this may be a read error. CDR3 bases: TGCGCCAGCAGCCATATCAGCGCGAATGCGGCCAATCAGCCCCAGCATTTT. This gives the protein CASSHISANAANQPQHF. The chain uses TRBV7-7 and TRBJ1-5; no firm D call. The CDR3 has 17 amino acids. The germline V gene encodes CDR1 SSHAT and CDR2 FNYEAQ (reference sequence). Full variable domain (remainder filled in from reference TRBV7-7 and TRBJ1-5): GAGVSQSPRYKVTKRGQDVTLRCDPISSHATLYWYQQALGQGPEFLTYFNYEAQPDKSGLPSDRFSAERPEGSISTLTIQRTEQRDSAMYRCASSHISANAANQPQHFGDGTRLSIL.

A note on this clonotype: The conserved closing phenylalanine or tryptophan is absent in this CDR3, likely reflecting a read error. The genes are TRBV2 and TRBJ2-5; 8 bases fit TRBD2. The CDR3 has 12 amino acids. Germline lookup yields CDR1 SNHLY and CDR2 FYNNEI. The CDR3 here is CAQGLGQETQYL. Written as DNA, the CDR3 is TGTGCTCAGGGACTAGGGCAAGAGACCCAGTACCTC.

This clonotype was seen ten or more times. The chain has TRBV27 and TRBJ1-1; D remains unclear. Trimming took off 3 bases at V and 6 bases at J, with 11 bases between the two ends. Per germline, CDR1 MNHEY and CDR2 SMNVEV (reference sequence). CDR3 length equals 13 residues. The CDR3 nucleotides are TGTGCCAGCAGTTTCCGGGGTTTCGCTGAAGCTTTCTTT. It is translated as CASSFRGFAEAFF.

V and J are TRBV20-1 and TRBJ2-5; D is uncertain. Germline assignment: CDR1 DFQATT and CDR2 SNEGSKA (reference sequence). The CDR3 spans 13 residues. Trimming removed 2 bases at V and 1 base at J, with 8 bases between. CDR3 nucleotides: TGCAGTGCTAGATTAGGATCCCAAGAGACCCAGTACTTC. Translating gives CSARLGSQETQYF.

The chain couples TRBV7-6 to TRBJ1-1; D remains ambiguous. The ends were cut back, 3 bases at V and 0 bases at J, with 14 bases in the middle. The CDR3 runs to 16 residues. In germline, CDR1 is SGHVS, CDR2 FNYEAQ. The CDR3 coding sequence is TGTGCCAGCAGCTTGGGCACCGCAATCATGAACACTGAAGCTTTCTTT. Its translation is CASSLGTAIMNTEAFF.

The chain joins TRBV7-8 to TRBJ1-2; 9 nucleotides align to TRBD1. V was pared by 6 bases and J by 6 bases, with 11 bases of the junction left unmatched. This CDR3 contains 15 residues. Germline V gives CDR1 SGHVS, CDR2 FQNEAQ. The CDR3 sequence: CASRPRGQGANGYTF. The CDR3, as DNA: TGTGCCAGCAGACCCCGGGGACAGGGAGCTAATGGCTACACCTTC.

The chain couples TRBV7-9 to TRBJ2-2, with TRBD2 as a possible D gene (6 bases). The CDR3 has 14 amino acids. The germline gives CDR1 SEHNR, CDR2 FQNEAQ (reference sequence). V was clipped by 4 bases and J by 2 bases, with 8 bases between them. CDR3 region: CASSSSVNTGELFF. CDR3 nucleotide sequence: TGTGCCAGCAGCTCTAGCGTTAACACCGGGGAGCTGTTTTTT. Filled out from reference TRBV7-9 and TRBJ2-2, the complete variable domain reads DTGVSQNPRHKITKRGQNVTFRCDPISEHNRLYWYRQTLGQGPEFLTYFQNEAQLEKSRLLSDRFSAERPKGSFSTLEIQRTEQGDSAMYLCASSSSVNTGELFFGEGSRLTVL.

This clonotype was recorded at least ten times. The J gene is TRBJ1-2, the V gene TRBV19, with a weak D call TRBD1 (6 bases). The CDR3 spans 13 residues. Trimming shortened V by 5 bases and J by 5 bases, and 12 bases separated the two germline ends. The germline gives CDR1 LNHDA, CDR2 SQIVND (reference sequence). CDR3 loop: CASSVTGPYGYTF. In nucleotides, the CDR3 is TGTGCCAGTAGTGTAACAGGGCCTTATGGCTACACCTTC.

On this clonotype: Germline is not matched at one junction end, which may reflect a read error. This chain links TRBV11-1 with TRBJ1-1; a possible D gene is TRBD1 (5 bases). This CDR3 contains 15 residues. Germline V lookup: CDR1 SGHAT, CDR2 FQDESV (reference sequence). The CDR3 DNA reads TGCGCCAGCAGCCACCCGACAGCTTTATACACTGAAGCTTTCTTT. Its translation is CASSHPTALYTEAFF.